Presented here are 15 T cell receptor beta chains from one specimen sequenced in a study of T cell responses to AZD1222 COVID-19 vaccine. Clones were sequenced by immunoSEQ multiplex PCR, and TCRdb holds only the in-frame ones, with some missing. Of over 70,000 clones listed, about 80% are singletons. This material consisted of peripheral blood, taken 28 days after the second dose of the MenACWY control vaccine. These receptors all come from an adult who received the MenACWY meningococcal vaccine as a control.

The chain recombines TRBV7-2 with TRBJ1-3; tentatively, D is TRBD1 (5 bases). Looked up from germline, CDR1 is SGHTA and CDR2 is FQGNSA. V was trimmed by 2 bases and J by 0 bases, leaving 20 bases between them. CDR3 length: 19 amino acids. CDR3 coding DNA: TGTGCCAGCAGCTTATTTGGAGTTGGAGGACACCGCTCTGGAAACACCATATATTTT. It specifies CASSLFGVGGHRSGNTIYF.

This clone was counted a single time. The rearrangement uses TRBV2 and TRBJ2-3; D is unclear. CDR1 and CDR2 from the germline V gene are SNHLY and FYNNEI. V lost 1 base and J 5 bases, leaving 10 bases between the germline ends. There are 14 residues in the CDR3. The CDR3, as DNA: TGTGCCAGCAGTGAAGGGGGTATGGTAGATACGCAGTATTTT. Translated: CASSEGGMVDTQYF.

This chain connects TRBV6-2 or TRBV6-3 to TRBJ1-1; no definite D call. Germline values: CDR1 MNHEY, CDR2 SVGEGT. With 5 bases removed from V and 7 bases from J, the gap between germline ends came to 11 bases. The CDR3 runs 12 residues. CDR3 sequence reads: CASSRGESEAFF. DNA for the CDR3: TGTGCCAGCAGTCGGGGTGAAAGTGAAGCTTTCTTT.

The chain uses TRBV7-2 and TRBJ2-4; 8 bases agree with TRBD1. V shed 4 bases, J shed 1 base, and the junction held 3 bases outside the gene matches. The germline V gene has CDR1 SGHTA and CDR2 FQGNSA. CDR3 size: 15 residues. CDR3 sequence: CASSYYRGAKNIQYF. CDR3 nucleotide sequence: TGTGCCAGCAGCTATTACAGGGGGGCCAAAAACATTCAGTACTTC.

CDR3 bases: TGTGCCAGCAGCTTGAGAGGGGGCGGTGACACTGAAGCTTTCTTT. As protein: CASSLRGGGDTEAFF. The chain joins TRBV5-5 to TRBJ1-1; 7 positions agree with TRBD1. The germline V gene encodes CDR1 SGHKS and CDR2 YYEKEE (reference sequence). The CDR3 is made up of 15 amino acids. With V trimmed by 1 base and J by 3 bases, 6 bases remained unmatched. Filled out from reference TRBV5-5 and TRBJ1-1, the complete variable domain reads DAGVTQSPTHLIKTRGQQVTLRCSPISGHKSVSWYQQVLGQGPQFIFQYYEKEERGRGNFPDRFSARQFPNYSSELNVNALLLGDSALYLCASSLRGGGDTEAFFGQGTRLTVV.

The CDR3 bases are TGTGCCAGCAGCCCCTGGACAGACCAGCCCCAGCATTTT. It is translated as CASSPWTDQPQHF. The chain uses TRBV11-2 and TRBJ1-5; D perhaps matches TRBD1 (6 bases). This CDR3 comprises 13 residues. CDR1 and CDR2 from the germline V gene are SGHAT and FQNNGV. The V and J ends lost 5 bases and 7 bases respectively, with 12 bases between them.

The chain uses TRBV5-1 and TRBJ2-7; no firm D call. Germline CDR1 reads SGHRS; CDR2 reads YFSETQ. The CDR3 has 13 residues. The V end was cut by 0 bases, the J end by 2 bases, with 6 bases between. The DNA of the CDR3 is TGCGCCAGCAGCTTGGACTACCCCTACGAGCAGTACTTC. It yields the protein CASSLDYPYEQYF.

The chain couples TRBV19 to TRBJ1-1; 12 positions agree with TRBD1. V was pared by 7 bases and J by 0 bases, with 9 bases of the junction left unmatched. The germline CDR1 and CDR2 sequences are LNHDA and SQIVND (reference sequence). The CDR3 extends over 17 amino acids. The CDR3 nucleotides are TGTGCCAGTACCACCGGGACAGGGGGCTCGGTGAACACTGAAGCTTTCTTT. As protein: CASTTGTGGSVNTEAFF.

This chain connects TRBV5-4 to TRBJ1-6, with 8 nucleotides matching TRBD1. V gave up 2 bases and J gave up 7 bases; unmatched junction bases: 2. This CDR3 spans 14 amino acids. Germline V gene lookup returns CDR1 SGHNT and CDR2 YYREEE (reference sequence). The CDR3 reads CASSFTGGNSPLHF. The CDR3 DNA is TGTGCCAGCAGCTTTACAGGGGGGAATTCACCCCTCCACTTT.

The chain has TRBV6-1 and TRBJ2-7; a possible D gene is TRBD2 (5 bases). Trimming pared 2 bases from V and 2 bases from J, leaving 13 bases between. The germline CDR1 and CDR2 sequences are MNHNS and SASEGT. This CDR3 is 15 amino acids long. CDR3 sequence (DNA): TGTGCCAGCAGTGAAAGTCTCGGAGGTACCTACGAGCAGTACTTC. It is translated as CASSESLGGTYEQYF.

The chain couples TRBV7-5 to TRBJ1-2. TRBV7-5 is annotated as a pseudogene. The CDR3 runs 15 residues. This chain's CDR3 is CARMGAERLINGYTF. The DNA for the CDR3 is TGTGCCAGAATGGGTGCGGAAAGGTTGATCAATGGCTACACCTTC.

J is TRBJ1-2 and V is TRBV29-1; D ambiguous. V was trimmed by 1 base and J by 2 bases, leaving 5 bases between them. From germline, CDR1 is SQVTM and CDR2 ANQGSEA. This CDR3 comprises 12 residues. The CDR3 DNA reads TGCAGCGTTGAAGTCTGGAACTATGGCTACACCTTC. Residues: CSVEVWNYGYTF. The full variable domain, with the rest looked up from reference TRBV29-1 and TRBJ1-2, is SAVISQKPSRDICQRGTSLTIQCQVDSQVTMMFWYRQQPGQSLTLIATANQGSEATYESGFVIDKFPISRPNLTFSTLTVSNMSPEDSSIYLCSVEVWNYGYTFGSGTRLTVV.

The V call is TRBV30, the J call TRBJ2-7, with D perhaps TRBD1 (6 bases). The CDR3 is 15 residues long. The germline V gene encodes CDR1 GTSNPN and CDR2 SVGIG (reference sequence). Deletions cut 0 bases from V and 1 base from J, with 13 bases between. CDR3 loop: CAWSVTLGQSYEQYF. CDR3 coding DNA: TGTGCCTGGAGTGTTACTCTAGGACAGTCCTACGAGCAGTACTTC. Together with reference TRBV30 and TRBJ2-7, the CDR3 gives the full variable domain: SQTIHQWPATLVQPVGSPLSLECTVEGTSNPNLYWYRQAAGRGLQLLFYSVGIGQISSEVPQNLSASRPQDRQFILSSKKLLLSDSGFYLCAWSVTLGQSYEQYFGPGTRLTVT.

In DNA form, the CDR3 reads TGTGCCTGGACTCGGGGTTGGGACACTGAAGCTTTCTTT. This sequence encodes CAWTRGWDTEAFF. This chain joins TRBV30 and TRBJ1-1; unclear D gene. Trimming took 4 bases from V and 3 from J, leaving 12 bases between them. The CDR3 is 13 residues long. Germline V lookup: CDR1 GTSNPN, CDR2 SVGIG (reference sequence).

The rearrangement links TRBV29-1 to TRBJ2-1; D is ambiguous. The CDR3 totals 14 residues. Germline lookup yields CDR1 SQVTM and CDR2 ANQGSEA. The V end was cut by 3 bases, the J end by 0 bases, with 9 bases between. The CDR3 region is CSVDGPSSYNEQFF. CDR3 sequence (DNA): TGCAGCGTTGACGGCCCGAGCTCCTACAATGAGCAGTTCTTC.